These T cell receptor beta chains were read from a single sample in a study of blood T cell repertoires in COVID-19. TCRdb keeps only in-frame clones here, not all; method: immunoSEQ multiplex PCR. Of 70,000 to 95,000 clones listed, 80% to 90% are singletons. The sequenced material came from peripheral blood. Source of these receptors: a man aged 45-65 years with COVID-19, enrolled during active disease. Each CDR3 is given with its conserved first and last residue. Each record gives: CDR3 DNA, CDR3 protein, J gene, V gene, D gene, clone size. D genes are given only for firm matches. Clone size is shown for a subset of rows, as once, few, many or a class of expanded clone.

cdr3_nt: TGTGCCAGCAGCTTAGACGCTAGCGGGGGGTACGAGCAGTACTTC
cdr3_aa: CASSLDASGGYEQYF
j_call: TRBJ2-7
v_call: TRBV7-9
d_call: TRBD2
clone_size: .

cdr3_nt: TGTGCCAGCAGTCGACTAGATTACAATGAGCAGTTCTTC
cdr3_aa: CASSRLDYNEQFF
j_call: TRBJ2-1
v_call: TRBV28
d_call: .
clone_size: once

cdr3_nt: TGTGCCAGCAGGGGACTAGCGGGGGGCAACACCGGGGAGCTGTTTTTT
cdr3_aa: CASRGLAGGNTGELFF
j_call: TRBJ2-2
v_call: TRBV2
d_call: TRBD2
clone_size: .

cdr3_nt: TGCAGCGGGTCGACTAGCGGGGGACCCCAAGAGACCCAGTACTTC
cdr3_aa: CSGSTSGGPQETQYF
j_call: TRBJ2-5
v_call: TRBV29-1
d_call: TRBD2
clone_size: .

cdr3_nt: TGCGCCAGCAGAAACCCTACAGGGGCTGGGGGCTACACCTTC
cdr3_aa: CASRNPTGAGGYTF
j_call: TRBJ1-2
v_call: TRBV23-1
d_call: TRBD1
clone_size: once

cdr3_nt: TGTGCCAGCAATTCCGAGGGTAGGACCATATATTTT
cdr3_aa: CASNSEGRTIYF
j_call: TRBJ1-3
v_call: TRBV12-3/TRBV12-4
d_call: .
clone_size: .

cdr3_nt: TGCGCCAGCAGCTTGGGAGGGTTGGGCTACGAGCAGTACTTC
cdr3_aa: CASSLGGLGYEQYF
j_call: TRBJ2-7
v_call: TRBV5-1
d_call: .
clone_size: .

cdr3_nt: TGTGCCAGCAGGGACAGGGACAGGGGAACGATCAATGAGCAGTTCTTC
cdr3_aa: CASRDRDRGTINEQFF
j_call: TRBJ2-1
v_call: TRBV27
d_call: TRBD1
clone_size: .

cdr3_nt: TGTGCCAGCAGTCCCCGACAGGGGGGCACCGGGGAGCTGTTTTTT
cdr3_aa: CASSPRQGGTGELFF
j_call: TRBJ2-2
v_call: TRBV6-5
d_call: TRBD1
clone_size: .

cdr3_nt: TGCGCCAGCAGCCCGGATCGGGCAGGGGGCATCGGAAGAGCTTTCTTT
cdr3_aa: CASSPDRAGGIGRAFF
j_call: TRBJ1-1
v_call: TRBV4-1
d_call: TRBD1
clone_size: .

cdr3_nt: TGTGCCAGTAGTATAGGAGGGATTGACCAGCCCCAGCATTTT
cdr3_aa: CASSIGGIDQPQHF
j_call: TRBJ1-5
v_call: TRBV19
d_call: .
clone_size: .

cdr3_nt: TGCGCCAGCAGCTTGGATGGGGGGGCCAACACTGAAGCTTTCTTT
cdr3_aa: CASSLDGGANTEAFF
j_call: TRBJ1-1
v_call: TRBV5-1
d_call: .
clone_size: .

cdr3_nt: TGCGCCAGCAGCTTGATGTCGGTCCTTAACACTGAAGCTTTCTTT
cdr3_aa: CASSLMSVLNTEAFF
j_call: TRBJ1-1
v_call: TRBV5-1
d_call: .
clone_size: once

cdr3_nt: TGTGCCAGCAGCCCAGGGGGTAAACAGATTAACGAGCAGTACTTC
cdr3_aa: CASSPGGKQINEQYF
j_call: TRBJ2-7
v_call: TRBV5-4
d_call: TRBD1
clone_size: .

cdr3_nt: TGTGCCAGCAGCTTAGTGGGACAGCACAATGAGCAGTTCTTC
cdr3_aa: CASSLVGQHNEQFF
j_call: TRBJ2-1
v_call: TRBV7-2
d_call: TRBD1
clone_size: .

cdr3_nt: TGCGCCAGCAGCTTTCAGGGTAACGGCTACACCTTC
cdr3_aa: CASSFQGNGYTF
j_call: TRBJ1-2
v_call: TRBV5-1
d_call: .
clone_size: .

cdr3_nt: TGCGCCAGCAGCCCCACTACAGGGGGCGGTCAGCCCCAGCATTTT
cdr3_aa: CASSPTTGGGQPQHF
j_call: TRBJ1-5
v_call: TRBV5-1
d_call: TRBD1
clone_size: .

cdr3_nt: TGTGCCAGCAGCCAAGACACACTAGGCTATGGCTACACCTTC
cdr3_aa: CASSQDTLGYGYTF
j_call: TRBJ1-2
v_call: TRBV3-1/TRBV3-2
d_call: .
clone_size: .

cdr3_nt: TGTGCCAGCAGCTTAGCAGGGGGTGATAGCAATCAGCCCCAGCATTTT
cdr3_aa: CASSLAGGDSNQPQHF
j_call: TRBJ1-5
v_call: TRBV11-2
d_call: TRBD1
clone_size: .